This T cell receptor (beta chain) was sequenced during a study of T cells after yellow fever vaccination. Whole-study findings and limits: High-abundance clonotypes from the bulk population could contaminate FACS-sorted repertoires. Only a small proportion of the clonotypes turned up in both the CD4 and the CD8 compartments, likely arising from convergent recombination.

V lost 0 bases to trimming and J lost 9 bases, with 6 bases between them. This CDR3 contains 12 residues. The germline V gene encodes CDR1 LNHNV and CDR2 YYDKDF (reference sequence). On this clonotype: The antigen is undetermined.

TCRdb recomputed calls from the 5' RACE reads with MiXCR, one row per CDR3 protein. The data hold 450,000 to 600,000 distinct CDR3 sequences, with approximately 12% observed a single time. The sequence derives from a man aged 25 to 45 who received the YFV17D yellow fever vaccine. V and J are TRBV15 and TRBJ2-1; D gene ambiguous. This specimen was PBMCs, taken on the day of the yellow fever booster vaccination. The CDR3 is CATSRDLGEQFF. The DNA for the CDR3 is TGTGCCACCAGCAGAGATTTGGGTGAGCAGTTCTTC.